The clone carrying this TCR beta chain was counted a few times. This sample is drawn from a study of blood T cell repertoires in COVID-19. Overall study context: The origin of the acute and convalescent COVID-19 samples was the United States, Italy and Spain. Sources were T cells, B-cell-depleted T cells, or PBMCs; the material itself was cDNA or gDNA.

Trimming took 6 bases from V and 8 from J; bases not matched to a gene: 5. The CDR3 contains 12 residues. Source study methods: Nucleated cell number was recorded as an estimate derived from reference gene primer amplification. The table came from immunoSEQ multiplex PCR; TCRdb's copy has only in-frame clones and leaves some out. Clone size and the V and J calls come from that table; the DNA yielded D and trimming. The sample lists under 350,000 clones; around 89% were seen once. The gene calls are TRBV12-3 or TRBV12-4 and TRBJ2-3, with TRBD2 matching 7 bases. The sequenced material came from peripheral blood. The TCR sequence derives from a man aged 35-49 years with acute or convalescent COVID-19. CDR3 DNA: TGTGCCAGCAGGGGAGGGCCAGCTACGCAGTATTTT. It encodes CASRGGPATQYF.